This entry lists 19 T cell receptor beta chains sequenced from one sample in a study of identical twins. TCRdb re-analysed the 5' RACE reads in MiXCR, keeping a single row per CDR3 protein. Of hundreds of thousands of distinct CDR3 sequences listed, more than 20% are singletons. These data are also associated with another study on T cells expressing NK-cell markers.

Source material: CD4+ T cells sorted from blood. These receptors came from a woman aged 18-30 years in good health.

This clonotype was counted between two and nine times. This chain connects TRBV7-2 to TRBJ2-3; 11 bases agree with TRBD2. Germline trimming cut 2 bases from V and 0 bases from J; bases unmatched to any gene: 1. CDR1 and CDR2 (germline): SGHTA, FQGNSA. The CDR3 runs 16 residues. CDR3 amino acids: CASSLRTSGSTDTQYF. The CDR3 nucleotides are TGTGCCAGCAGCTTAAGGACTAGCGGGAGCACAGATACGCAGTATTTT.

This clonotype was detected a few times. The genes are TRBV15 and TRBJ2-5; D gene unclear. Germline values: CDR1 LNHNV, CDR2 YYDKDF (reference sequence). This CDR3 has 11 residues. The germline V and J ends were trimmed by 5 bases and 13 bases, with 14 bases remaining between them. The CDR3 region is CATSARRRRYF. The CDR3 DNA reads as TGTGCCACCAGCGCGAGACGGCGCCGGTACTTC.

CDR3 sequence reads: CASRRTGTSLVTGELFF. Here the CDR3 DNA reads TGTGCCAGCAGACGTACCGGGACTAGCTTGGTCACCGGGGAGCTGTTTTTT. The V call is TRBV7-3, the J call TRBJ2-2; TRBD2 matches 9 bases. Germline V gene lookup returns CDR1 SGHTA and CDR2 FQGTGA. The V and J ends lost 6 bases and 4 bases, in that order; junction bases with no gene match: 12. CDR3 size: 17 residues.

There are a few counts of this clonotype. The CDR3 DNA is TGTGCCAGCAGCTTACATCTGGACGGGGAGCTGTTTTTT. Translated: CASSLHLDGELFF. The V and J genes are TRBV7-7 and TRBJ2-2; the D is unclear. The CDR3 loop spans 13 amino acids. The V end was cut by 2 bases, the J end by 7 bases, with 8 bases between. CDR1 is SSHAT and CDR2 is FNYEAQ in the germline V gene (reference sequence).

This clonotype occurred a few times. The chain uses TRBV12-3 or TRBV12-4 and TRBJ2-7; D is unresolved. The CDR3 has 13 residues. V shed 5 bases and J shed 4 bases, with 12 bases lying between them. The CDR3 DNA sequence: TGTGCCAGCAGTCCGATGGGCTCTTACGAGCAGTACTTC. Residues: CASSPMGSYEQYF.

The chain carries TRBV5-1 and TRBJ2-3; 8 bases agree with TRBD2. This CDR3 is built from 17 residues. The V and J ends lost 5 bases and 2 bases, in that order; junction bases with no gene match: 13. The germline V gene has CDR1 SGHRS and CDR2 YFSETQ. The CDR3 reads CASRNPHGGGITDTQYF. The DNA for the CDR3 is TGCGCCAGCAGAAACCCTCATGGCGGGGGGATCACAGATACGCAGTATTTT.

The table lists this clonotype with a few counts. The chain combines TRBV3-1 with TRBJ2-2, with 11 bases that match TRBD1. Germline assignment: CDR1 LGHDT and CDR2 YNNKEL (reference sequence). V dropped 2 bases and J dropped 4; count of bases not matched to a gene: 3. The CDR3 spans 16 residues. The CDR3 DNA follows: TGTGCCAGCAGCCAAACCGGGACAGGGGGCACCGGGGAGCTGTTTTTT. Encoded protein: CASSQTGTGGTGELFF.

V gene TRBV6-1 combines with J gene TRBJ1-1; D might be TRBD1 (6 bases). There are 14 residues in the CDR3. V was shortened by 6 bases and J by 1 base, with 12 bases between the two germline ends. The germline V gene encodes CDR1 MNHNS and CDR2 SASEGT. CDR3 in amino acids: CASRQDSSNTEAFF. Written as DNA, the CDR3 is TGTGCCAGCAGACAGGACAGTTCGAACACTGAAGCTTTCTTT.

V gene TRBV5-1 combines with J gene TRBJ1-4; 7 bases map to TRBD1. Germline V lookup: CDR1 SGHRS, CDR2 YFSETQ. V lost 5 bases to trimming and J lost 8 bases; unmatched junction nucleotides: 9. The CDR3 length is 14 residues. CDR3 bases: TGCGCCAGCAGATTGACGACAGGGTACGAAAAACTGTTTTTT. Amino acids: CASRLTTGYEKLFF.

J is TRBJ1-5 and V is TRBV29-1; weak D call: TRBD1 (5 bases). V dropped 0 bases and J dropped 6 bases, with 6 bases sitting between them. CDR1 SQVTM and CDR2 ANQGSEA come from the germline V gene. The CDR3 has 12 amino acids. The CDR3 DNA is TGCAGCGTTGAAGATCAGGGTCAGCCCCAGCATTTT. Amino acid sequence: CSVEDQGQPQHF.

This clonotype was recorded a few times. The CDR3 nucleotides are TGCAGTGCTACAGGGACTAGTGGCTTGGGAACAGATACGCAGTATTTT. Its translation: CSATGTSGLGTDTQYF. The gene calls are TRBV20-1 and TRBJ2-3, with 8 bases lining up with TRBD2. V lost 4 bases, J lost 3 bases, and 12 bases stayed unmatched. The CDR3 runs to 16 residues. The germline CDR1 and CDR2 sequences are DFQATT and SNEGSKA (reference sequence).

V is TRBV29-1 and J is TRBJ2-1, with a weak D call TRBD1 (5 bases). Germline V CDR1 and CDR2: SQVTM, ANQGSEA. CDR3 length equals 15 residues. The ends were cut back, 4 bases at V and 7 bases at J, with 20 bases in the middle. DNA for the CDR3: TGCAGCGTTGCGAAGCAGGGAACTGCGACGAATGAGCAGTTCTTC. As protein: CSVAKQGTATNEQFF.

This clonotype was counted between two and nine times. The rearrangement uses TRBV14 and TRBJ2-5; D gene uncertain. Deletions cut 1 base from V and 5 bases from J, with 5 bases between. Per germline, CDR1 SGHDN and CDR2 FVKESK. The CDR3 runs to 12 residues. CDR3 residues: CASSQVWETQYF. CDR3 DNA: TGTGCCAGCAGCCAAGTGTGGGAGACCCAGTACTTC.

The table lists this clonotype with a few counts. The chain employs TRBV5-1 and TRBJ1-2; 7 bases match TRBD1. Germline CDR1 SGHRS, CDR2 YFSETQ. Losses at the gene ends were 4 bases for V and 7 bases for J; bases not matched to a gene: 13. The CDR3 contains 15 residues. CDR3 loop: CASSPRTGAETGYTF. The CDR3 nucleotides read TGCGCCAGCAGCCCCCGGACAGGAGCGGAAACTGGCTACACCTTC.

CDR3 amino acids: CSVGTSGEGDTQYF. In DNA form, the CDR3 reads TGCAGCGTAGGGACTAGCGGCGAGGGGGATACGCAGTATTTT. The V gene is TRBV29-1, the J gene TRBJ2-3, with 11 bases identical to TRBD2. V trimming: 6 bases; J trimming: 6 bases; junction bases outside the gene matches: 8. This CDR3 spans 14 amino acids. Germline V gives CDR1 SQVTM, CDR2 ANQGSEA.

CDR3 DNA sequence: TGTGCTAGTGGTCCCGGACTAGCGGGGTCGACAGATACGCAGTATTTT. It yields the protein CASGPGLAGSTDTQYF. This chain uses TRBV12-5 with TRBJ2-3; 12 nucleotides align to TRBD2. V lost 5 bases, J lost 3 bases, and 6 bases stayed unmatched. Germline V gene sequence: CDR1 LGHNT, CDR2 FRNRAP. This CDR3 is built from 16 residues.

CDR3 DNA: TGTGCCAGCAGTCCAGGACAGGGAGAGTACTACGAGCAGTACTTC. Protein sequence: CASSPGQGEYYEQYF. V is TRBV6-1 and J is TRBJ2-7; 8 bases are shared with TRBD1. The J segment lost 3 bases and the V segment lost 5 bases, leaving 9 bases of the junction unmatched. Germline CDR1 is MNHNS and CDR2 is SASEGT. This CDR3 spans 15 amino acids.

The chain combines TRBV10-3 with TRBJ1-2, with D unresolved. This CDR3 contains 13 residues. CDR1 is ENHRY and CDR2 is SYGVKD in the germline V gene. Trimming left V 0 bases short and J 8 bases short, with 10 bases between. This chain's CDR3 is CAISESKRWGYTF. In DNA, the CDR3 is TGTGCCATCAGTGAGTCGAAGCGGTGGGGCTACACCTTC.

This clonotype was picked up a small number of times. This sequence joins TRBV20-1 and TRBJ2-7; D could derive from TRBD1 or TRBD2 (5 bases each). This CDR3 spans 15 amino acids. Trimming took 5 bases from V and 1 from J, leaving 18 bases between them. Germline CDR1 DFQATT, CDR2 SNEGSKA (reference sequence). The CDR3 spells CSARPPGATSYEQYF. The CDR3 DNA sequence: TGCAGTGCTCGGCCCCCCGGGGCGACATCCTACGAGCAGTACTTC.